This T cell receptor beta chain was profiled in a study of CD8+CD57+ T cells in acquired aplastic anemia. Study information: DNA per sorted CD4+ or CD8+ sample ranged 0.2 to 27.4 ug, averaging approximately 3.3 ug. The average read count for CD4+ cells in healthy donors was around 10 million. Study-level results: CD8+ Simpson's diversity in patients was not significantly different from that in controls. Patients and controls shared 25 to 35 CD8+ CDR3 sequences, which appeared highly expressed in patients and within their immunodominant clones.

Trimming cost V 2 bases and J 6 bases; bases outside gene matches: 8. The CDR3 is 15 residues long. Germline lookup yields CDR1 MNHNY and CDR2 SVGAGI (reference sequence). This clonotype was counted ten times or more. As yet, its antigen is unknown. Genomic DNA acted as the template from which TCR beta VDJ combination and CDR3 sequence profiling were carried out. TCRdb redid the calling of the reads with MiXCR, one entry per CDR3 protein. Of around 200,000 distinct CDR3 sequences listed, under 65% are singletons. The V gene is TRBV6-6, the J gene TRBJ2-7; 9 bases align to TRBD1. This receptor was taken from a human donor in good health. Material for sequencing was sorted CD4+, CD8+, or CD8+CD57+ T cells (not recorded which) from PBMCs. CDR3 nucleotides: TGTGCCAGCAGTTACCAGGGACAGGGTCAAGGCGAGCAGTACTTC. Its translation: CASSYQGQGQGEQYF.